This is a list of T cell receptor beta chains from one sample in a study of T cells in Graves' hyperthyroidism and ophthalmopathy. MiXCR, run by TCRdb on the multiplex PCR reads, gives a single entry per CDR3 protein. The table includes around 580,000 distinct CDR3 sequences, around 46% detected once. The sequenced material came from peripheral blood or thyroid tissue (not recorded which). The receptors come from a woman between 18 and 29 years old with Graves' hyperthyroidism. Both conserved end residues are part of each CDR3. Each record gives: clone size, V gene, J gene, D gene, CDR3 protein, CDR3 DNA. A D gene is named only where the DNA matches it firmly. Rows give clone size only sometimes, using once, few, many, or a class for an expanded clone.

abundance: many; v_gene: TRBV7-3; j_gene: TRBJ1-6; d_gene: -; CDR3aa: CASSLGATDSPLHF; CDR3nt: TGTGCCAGCAGCTTAGGCGCAACCGATTCACCCCTCCACTTT
abundance: many; v_gene: TRBV5-6; j_gene: TRBJ2-7; d_gene: -; CDR3aa: CASSLRGRLNSYEQYF; CDR3nt: TGTGCCAGCAGCTTGCGGGGGAGACTAAACTCCTACGAGCAGTACTTC
abundance: many; v_gene: TRBV12-3/TRBV12-4; j_gene: TRBJ2-1; d_gene: -; CDR3aa: CASSQSNEQFF; CDR3nt: TGTGCCAGCAGCCAGAGCAATGAGCAGTTCTTC
abundance: -; v_gene: TRBV11-2; j_gene: TRBJ2-7; d_gene: -; CDR3aa: CASSLGRGSGEQYF; CDR3nt: TGTGCCAGCAGCTTAGGAAGAGGGAGTGGCGAGCAGTACTTC
abundance: -; v_gene: TRBV13; j_gene: TRBJ2-3; d_gene: TRBD2; CDR3aa: CASMRENTDTQYF; CDR3nt: TGTGCCAGCATGCGGGAGAACACAGATACGCAGTATTTT
abundance: -; v_gene: TRBV7-9; j_gene: TRBJ1-2; d_gene: -; CDR3aa: CASSRDGGRLGGYTF; CDR3nt: TGCGCCAGCAGCCGAGACGGGGGGCGCCTAGGAGGCTACACCTTC
abundance: -; v_gene: TRBV29-1; j_gene: TRBJ1-5; d_gene: -; CDR3aa: CSVRRGTNQPQHF; CDR3nt: TGCAGCGTACGGAGGGGTACCAATCAGCCCCAGCATTTT
abundance: many; v_gene: TRBV19; j_gene: TRBJ2-2; d_gene: -; CDR3aa: CASSMTVGSRYRELFF; CDR3nt: TGTGCCAGTAGTATGACGGTCGGCAGTAGGTACAGGGAGCTGTTTTTT
abundance: few; v_gene: TRBV14; j_gene: TRBJ2-1; d_gene: TRBD2; CDR3aa: CASSQDAGGRGEQFF; CDR3nt: TGTGCCAGCAGCCAAGACGCGGGAGGGCGCGGTGAGCAGTTCTTC
abundance: -; v_gene: TRBV2; j_gene: TRBJ1-4; d_gene: -; CDR3aa: CASSDPSGKLFF; CDR3nt: TGTGCCAGCAGTGACCCTAGCGGGAAACTGTTTTTT
abundance: many; v_gene: TRBV9; j_gene: TRBJ2-7; d_gene: -; CDR3aa: CASSAADNYEQYF; CDR3nt: TGTGCCAGCAGCGCGGCGGATAACTACGAGCAGTACTTC
abundance: many; v_gene: TRBV2; j_gene: TRBJ2-2; d_gene: -; CDR3aa: CASINTGELFF; CDR3nt: TGTGCCAGCATCAACACCGGGGAGCTGTTTTTT
abundance: many; v_gene: TRBV20-1; j_gene: TRBJ1-5; d_gene: -; CDR3aa: CSARGKIGGNQPQHF; CDR3nt: TGCAGTGCTAGAGGGAAAATCGGGGGAAATCAGCCCCAGCATTTT
abundance: many; v_gene: TRBV4-1; j_gene: TRBJ1-1; d_gene: -; CDR3aa: CASSARGAFTEAFF; CDR3nt: TGCGCCAGCAGCGCTCGGGGGGCGTTCACTGAAGCTTTCTTT
abundance: -; v_gene: TRBV24-1; j_gene: TRBJ1-2; d_gene: TRBD1; CDR3aa: CATSDPNTSWDSIHYGYTF; CDR3nt: TGTGCCACCAGCGATCCCAATACCAGTTGGGACAGCATACACTATGGCTACACCTTC
abundance: -; v_gene: TRBV14; j_gene: TRBJ2-2; d_gene: TRBD2; CDR3aa: CASSQALANTGELSW; CDR3nt: TGTGCCAGCAGCCAAGCACTAGCGAACACCGGGGAGCTGTCTTGG
abundance: many; v_gene: TRBV7-9; j_gene: TRBJ2-5; d_gene: -; CDR3aa: CASSLVGSATRQETQYF; CDR3nt: TGTGCCAGCAGCTTAGTTGGGTCAGCCACACGGCAAGAGACCCAGTACTTC
abundance: many; v_gene: TRBV7-2; j_gene: TRBJ1-4; d_gene: -; CDR3aa: CASSYGADNEKLFF; CDR3nt: TGTGCCAGCAGCTACGGGGCGGATAATGAAAAACTGTTTTTT
abundance: many; v_gene: TRBV7-2; j_gene: TRBJ2-7; d_gene: -; CDR3aa: CASREGHSSYEQYF; CDR3nt: TGTGCCAGCAGGGAAGGACATAGCTCCTACGAGCAGTACTTC
abundance: many; v_gene: TRBV4-1; j_gene: TRBJ2-7; d_gene: TRBD1; CDR3aa: CASSQVWDRGYEQYF; CDR3nt: TGCGCCAGCAGCCAAGTTTGGGACAGGGGTTACGAGCAGTACTTC
abundance: -; v_gene: TRBV7-4; j_gene: TRBJ2-7; d_gene: TRBD2; CDR3aa: CASGTSGRDEQYF; CDR3nt: TGTGCCAGCGGTACTAGCGGGAGGGACGAGCAGTACTTC
abundance: -; v_gene: TRBV6-2/TRBV6-3; j_gene: TRBJ2-5; d_gene: -; CDR3aa: CASSYVRKETQYF; CDR3nt: TGTGCCAGCAGTTATGTCAGAAAAGAGACCCAGTACTTC
abundance: -; v_gene: TRBV2; j_gene: TRBJ2-7; d_gene: TRBD2; CDR3aa: CASTVSGSTYEQYF; CDR3nt: TGTGCCAGCACCGTTAGCGGGAGTACCTACGAGCAGTACTTC
abundance: -; v_gene: TRBV12-3/TRBV12-4; j_gene: TRBJ1-6; d_gene: -; CDR3aa: CASSEGGWAPLHF; CDR3nt: TGTGCCAGCAGTGAGGGAGGTTGGGCACCCCTCCACTTT
abundance: few; v_gene: TRBV27; j_gene: TRBJ2-7; d_gene: -; CDR3aa: CASSLRGHYEQYF; CDR3nt: TGTGCCAGCAGTTTAAGGGGACACTACGAGCAGTACTTC
abundance: once; v_gene: TRBV29-1; j_gene: TRBJ2-7; d_gene: TRBD2; CDR3aa: CSVVLGSGASGRHLGQYF; CDR3nt: TGCAGCGTTGTATTAGGGTCGGGCGCCAGCGGGAGGCACCTTGGGCAGTACTTC
abundance: many; v_gene: TRBV13; j_gene: TRBJ1-4; d_gene: -; CDR3aa: CASSLRTRDGTNEKLFF; CDR3nt: TGTGCCAGCAGCTTACGAACTCGGGACGGAACTAATGAAAAACTGTTTTTT
abundance: -; v_gene: TRBV7-9; j_gene: TRBJ2-1; d_gene: -; CDR3aa: CASSTPGPFYNEQFF; CDR3nt: TGTGCCAGCAGCACACCGGGACCGTTCTACAATGAGCAGTTCTTC
abundance: many; v_gene: TRBV9; j_gene: TRBJ2-2; d_gene: TRBD2; CDR3aa: CASSGRTSGRLNTGELFF; CDR3nt: TGTGCCAGCAGCGGGAGGACTAGCGGGAGGCTGAACACCGGGGAGCTGTTTTTT
abundance: many; v_gene: TRBV7-2; j_gene: TRBJ2-5; d_gene: -; CDR3aa: CASSLVVGETQYF; CDR3nt: TGTGCCAGCAGCTTAGTAGTCGGAGAGACCCAGTACTTC
abundance: once; v_gene: TRBV4-1; j_gene: TRBJ1-2; d_gene: TRBD1; CDR3aa: CASSPENRGEYGYTF; CDR3nt: TGCGCCAGCAGCCCAGAGAACAGGGGAGAATATGGCTACACCTTC
abundance: few; v_gene: TRBV12-5; j_gene: TRBJ2-5; d_gene: -; CDR3aa: CASGFSQFQETQYF; CDR3nt: TGTGCTAGTGGTTTTTCCCAGTTTCAAGAGACCCAGTACTTC
abundance: -; v_gene: TRBV25-1; j_gene: TRBJ2-7; d_gene: -; CDR3aa: CASSGTAGLFGHEQYF; CDR3nt: TGTGCCAGCAGCGGCACGGCGGGACTCTTCGGTCACGAGCAGTACTTC
abundance: many; v_gene: TRBV9; j_gene: TRBJ2-2; d_gene: -; CDR3aa: CASRPMTGNTGELFF; CDR3nt: TGTGCCAGCAGACCGATGACAGGGAACACCGGGGAGCTGTTTTTT
abundance: many; v_gene: TRBV7-3; j_gene: TRBJ1-2; d_gene: -; CDR3aa: CASSLTVGREGGYTF; CDR3nt: TGTGCCAGCAGCTTAACCGTCGGCAGGGAGGGTGGCTACACCTTC
abundance: -; v_gene: TRBV24-1; j_gene: TRBJ1-2; d_gene: TRBD1; CDR3aa: CATSESGTGGEGWSYTF; CDR3nt: TGTGCCACCAGTGAGTCCGGGACAGGGGGCGAAGGTTGGAGCTACACCTTC
abundance: -; v_gene: TRBV6-1; j_gene: TRBJ1-6; d_gene: TRBD1; CDR3aa: CASSPRTGEFSPLHF; CDR3nt: TGTGCCAGCAGTCCTCGGACAGGGGAATTCTCACCCCTCCACTTT